This paragraph reports one T cell receptor (beta chain). Its specificity is not known. V lost 1 base and J 6 bases, leaving 7 bases between the germline ends. CDR3 length: 12 residues. Germline assignment: CDR1 SGHNT and CDR2 YYREEE (reference sequence). This specimen belongs to a study of CD8 T cells in Susac syndrome. The multiple sclerosis controls were treatment-naive patients affected by stable or active relapsing-remitting disease. Isolation of CD8+ and CD4+ T cells was performed negatively, whereas enrichment of TEMRA cells was done by FACS. RNA, at about 0.5 to 1 ug, was reverse transcribed with random hexamers. Coverage of TCR beta CDR3 amplification by immunoSEQ multiplex PCR extended to 54 Vbeta and 13 Jbeta. TCRdb reprocessed the immunoSEQ multiplex PCR reads with MiXCR, giving one entry per CDR3 protein. This sample carries about 52,000 distinct CDR3 sequences, roughly 93% of them seen once, and the ten largest clones take approximately 0.49%.

Study-wide results and caveats: Regarding the TCR sequencing and HLA analysis, the study admitted that a relatively small number of individuals were involved.

The receptor comes from a human donor with multiple sclerosis. The sequenced sample consisted of CD8+ T cells from PBMCs. The chain is built from TRBV5-4 and TRBJ1-1; D remains unclear. CDR3 in DNA: TGTGCCAGCAGCTTGAATGGGCCTGAAGCTTTCTTT. It yields the protein CASSLNGPEAFF.